This TCR beta chain was sequenced for a study of cytomegalovirus exposure and HLA in healthy donors. Study context: Earlier work reported roughly 120 million unique TCR beta sequences from 180 million or so T cells.

Germline trimming cut 1 base from V and 8 bases from J; bases unmatched to any gene: 23. The CDR3 has 20 residues. Germline-derived CDR1 and CDR2 are MDHEN and SYDVKM. General study findings and limits: Within the data, a cluster of highly shared sequence variants was likely a sequencing artifact. For presence/absence analyses, sequencing depth was assumed to be roughly uniform across donors. A later analysis linked 15,000 to 20,000 TCR beta sequences to HLA alleles at 0.05 false discovery rate.

The PCR had 60 Vbeta and 13 Jbeta primers. Libraries were prepared by immunoSEQ multiplex PCR; TCRdb keeps only in-frame clonotypes and omits some of them. The sample has under 200,000 clones, 68% seen once. This clone occurred a few times. Antigen: not known. The sequenced material came from PBMCs. V usage is TRBV28 and J usage is TRBJ1-2; 9 nucleotides align to TRBD1. This sequence originates from a man over 45 in good health and CMV-seronegative. In DNA, the CDR3 is TGTGCCAGCAGTTTATTTTCCCGGTGGGGACAGGGAATTGTTGCTCGAGGCTACACCTTC. As protein: CASSLFSRWGQGIVARGYTF.